Shown below are 15 T cell receptor beta chains from a single sample sequenced in a study of blood T cell repertoires in COVID-19. This table comes from immunoSEQ multiplex PCR, and its TCRdb copy is limited to in-frame clones, with some not included. The table shows about 340,000 clones, with about 86% occurring only once. Sequenced material: PBMCs or T cells enriched from blood (not recorded which). Receptor source: a woman aged 40 to 50 with acute COVID-19.

This chain uses TRBV29-1 with TRBJ1-5; D is uncertain. Germline CDR1 reads SQVTM; CDR2 reads ANQGSEA. The CDR3 has 13 residues. The V gene lost 4 bases and the J gene lost 0 bases, with 7 bases spanning the gap. DNA of the CDR3: TGCAGCGTTGGGGAGAATAGCAATCAGCCCCAGCATTTT. It is translated as CSVGENSNQPQHF.

The table lists this clone with a few counts. This rearrangement joins TRBV5-1 to TRBJ1-4; possible D gene TRBD1, 5 bases. V was clipped by 0 bases and J by 0 bases, with 12 bases between them. CDR3 length: 17 residues. Germline lookup yields CDR1 SGHRS and CDR2 YFSETQ. The CDR3 coding sequence is TGCGCCAGCAGCTTGGGGGGCCGACTGGCAACTAATGAAAAACTGTTTTTT. It translates to CASSLGGRLATNEKLFF.

This clone was observed once. The gene calls are TRBV7-8 and TRBJ2-7, with TRBD1 identical over 9 bases. This CDR3 has 18 residues. With V trimmed by 8 bases and J by 0 bases, 17 bases remained unmatched. In germline, CDR1 is SGHVS, CDR2 FQNEAQ. As DNA, the CDR3 is TGTGCCAGCGGACGAAGACAGGGGGGTCTTTTAAGCTCCTACGAGCAGTACTTC. It yields the protein CASGRRQGGLLSSYEQYF.

The V and J genes are TRBV4-2 and TRBJ1-1, with D perhaps matching TRBD1 (6 bases). The CDR3 extends over 14 amino acids. CDR1 is LGHNA, CDR2 YNFKEQ, per germline. V was cut by 1 base and J by 9 bases, with 15 bases left in between. The CDR3 DNA reads as TGTGCCAGCAGCCAAGTGGACCCAGGGGCGCAAGCTTTCTTT. This sequence encodes CASSQVDPGAQAFF.

The CDR3 region has the DNA TGTGCCAGCAGCAGACAGGGTGGGACTAACTATGGCTACACCTTC. This translates into CASSRQGGTNYGYTF. The rearrangement uses TRBV27 and TRBJ1-2; 7 bases fit TRBD1. The V gene's germline CDR1 is MNHEY and CDR2 SMNVEV (reference sequence). The junction had 7 bases not matched to a gene; V was cut back by 6 bases and J by 0 bases. There are 15 residues in the CDR3.

The chain carries TRBV5-6 and TRBJ2-5; 8 positions match TRBD2. Germline trimming cut 0 bases from V and 7 bases from J; bases unmatched to any gene: 11. The CDR3 is made up of 16 amino acids. The germline V gene encodes CDR1 SGHDT and CDR2 YYEEEE. The CDR3 sequence: CASSLGGGPLAGTQYF. The CDR3 DNA reads TGTGCCAGCAGCTTGGGGGGAGGGCCCCTAGCGGGGACCCAGTACTTC.

The V call is TRBV7-6, the J call TRBJ1-1; perhaps TRBD1 as D (6 bases). Germline V gene sequence: CDR1 SGHVS, CDR2 FNYEAQ. The CDR3 has 19 amino acids. V dropped 1 base and J dropped 4 bases, with 25 bases sitting between them. This CDR3 is CASSLDPPSRIQGGTEAFF. The CDR3 DNA sequence: TGTGCCAGCAGCTTAGATCCCCCCTCGAGGATACAGGGCGGCACTGAAGCTTTCTTT. The whole variable domain, filled in from reference TRBV7-6 and TRBJ1-1, reads GAGVSQSPRYKVTKRGQDVALRCDPISGHVSLYWYRQALGQGPEFLTYFNYEAQQDKSGLPNDRFSAERPEGSISTLTIQRTEQRDSAMYRCASSLDPPSRIQGGTEAFFGQGTRLTVV.

This clone was detected only once. The J gene is TRBJ2-1, the V gene TRBV28; TRBD2 might be the D (7 bases). The V end lost 8 bases, the J end lost 9 bases, and 17 bases lay between the germline ends. Germline CDR1 reads MDHEN; CDR2 reads SYDVKM. The CDR3 length is 13 residues. CDR3 amino acids: CASGGGRNTEQFF. Written as DNA, the CDR3 is TGTGCCAGCGGGGGCGGGAGAAACACTGAGCAGTTCTTC.

The chain recombines TRBV7-2 with TRBJ1-3; 8 nucleotides agree with TRBD1. Per germline, CDR1 SGHTA and CDR2 FQGNSA. This CDR3 has 16 amino acids. V gave up 1 base and J gave up 4 bases; unmatched junction bases: 6. The CDR3 bases are TGTGCCAGCAGCTTAGACCAGGGGGCGTCCGGAAACACCATATATTTT. Translation gives CASSLDQGASGNTIYF.

The count of this clone is one. The chain links TRBV19 to TRBJ1-1; D ambiguous. CDR1 LNHDA and CDR2 SQIVND come from the germline V gene (reference sequence). This CDR3 is built from 14 residues. V dropped 10 bases and J dropped 0 bases, with 15 bases sitting between them. Here the CDR3 DNA reads TGTGCCACCCGGACTGGGTCCGTGAACACTGAAGCTTTCTTT. Its translation is CATRTGSVNTEAFF.

This clone was picked up a small number of times. The chain couples TRBV5-6 to TRBJ1-6; 9 nucleotides match TRBD1. From germline, CDR1 is SGHDT and CDR2 YYEEEE. The CDR3 length is 15 residues. After removal of 3 bases from V and 7 bases from J, the junction contained 5 bases not matched to a gene. The CDR3 here is CASSSGQGLNSPLHF. DNA for the CDR3: TGTGCCAGCAGCTCCGGACAGGGGCTCAATTCACCCCTCCACTTT.

This chain uses TRBV15 with TRBJ1-1, with a weak D call TRBD1 (5 bases). The CDR3 extends over 16 amino acids. Germline lookup yields CDR1 LNHNV and CDR2 YYDKDF (reference sequence). The ends were cut back, 3 bases at V and 1 base at J, with 15 bases in the middle. The DNA of the CDR3 is TGTGCCACCAGCAGGGGGGGAAGGACGAGGAACACTGAAGCTTTCTTT. It translates to CATSRGGRTRNTEAFF. Full variable domain (rest looked up from reference TRBV15 and TRBJ1-1): DAMVIQNPRYQVTQFGKPVTLSCSQTLNHNVMYWYQQKSSQAPKLLFHYYDKDFNNEADTPDNFQSRRPNTSFCFLDIRSPGLGDTAMYLCATSRGGRTRNTEAFFGQGTRLTVV.

The rearrangement joins TRBV28 to TRBJ1-2, with D possibly being TRBD1 (5 bases). The V gene lost 2 bases and the J gene lost 4 bases, with 11 bases spanning the gap. CDR1 is MDHEN, CDR2 SYDVKM, per germline. The CDR3 is 14 residues long. The CDR3 protein is CASSLPQDSYGYTF. CDR3 nucleotide sequence: TGTGCCAGCAGTTTACCACAGGATTCCTATGGCTACACCTTC.

The chain couples TRBV7-9 to TRBJ1-1, with 7 bases matching TRBD1. The CDR3 is 15 amino acids. Looked up from germline, CDR1 is SEHNR and CDR2 is FQNEAQ (reference sequence). With 1 base clipped from V and 4 bases from J, the junction kept 6 bases outside the gene matches. The chain's CDR3 is CASSLVVTGFTEAFF. CDR3 DNA sequence: TGTGCCAGCAGCTTAGTGGTGACAGGGTTCACTGAAGCTTTCTTT.

J is TRBJ2-3 and V is TRBV9, with 10 bases fitting TRBD2. There are 18 residues in the CDR3. Losses at the gene ends were 0 bases for V and 2 bases for J; bases not matched to a gene: 9. The germline CDR1 and CDR2 sequences are SGDLS and YYNGEE. The CDR3 DNA reads as TGTGCCAGCAGCGTAGGACTAGCGGGTGTCGGCAACACAGATACGCAGTATTTT. It translates to CASSVGLAGVGNTDTQYF.